The 8 T cell receptor beta chains below all came from one sample that was sequenced in a study of blood T cell repertoires in COVID-19 (dated by TCRdb to the early 2020s). The library was prepared using the immunoSEQ multiplex PCR assay. What TCRdb holds here is the immuneACCESS table cut down to in-frame rearrangements. Part of the clones is not present; checked against another copy, under half of the missing clones reflect an unresolved V gene, and the others are unexplained. The sample has 150,000 to 200,000 clones on record, under 90% of them singletons. The top ten hold about 18% of the sample. Sample: peripheral blood. The receptors derive from a person aged 70 to 85 with COVID-19, enrolled during active disease.

The chain joins TRBV5-1 to TRBJ2-7, with TRBD1 matching over 7 bases. The ends lost 2 bases at V and 2 bases at J; junction bases unmatched: 4. Germline CDR1 and CDR2: SGHRS and YFSETQ. This CDR3 has 14 amino acids. The CDR3 nucleotides read TGCGCCAGCAGCTTCCGGGACAGAGCCTACGAGCAGTACTTC. Its protein is CASSFRDRAYEQYF.

The chain recombines TRBV6-5 with TRBJ1-1; possibly TRBD1 for D (5 bases). The CDR3 spans 14 residues. Germline V lookup: CDR1 MNHEY, CDR2 SVGAGI. Trimming removed 2 bases from V and 1 base from J, with 8 bases in between. DNA for the CDR3: TGTGCCAGCAGTTACAACAGGAAGAACACTGAAGCTTTCTTT. Amino acids: CASSYNRKNTEAFF.

The rearrangement links TRBV27 to TRBJ2-5; a possible D gene is TRBD2 (6 bases). The CDR3 length is 15 residues. Per germline, CDR1 MNHEY and CDR2 SMNVEV (reference sequence). The ends were cut back, 6 bases at V and 3 bases at J, with 17 bases in the middle. The CDR3 is CASRTRGGIEETQYF. CDR3 nucleotide sequence: TGTGCCAGCAGGACCAGAGGCGGGATAGAAGAGACCCAGTACTTC.

The V call is TRBV18, the J call TRBJ1-6; D unresolved. This CDR3 has 15 amino acids. V was clipped by 2 bases and J by 6 bases, with 11 bases between them. CDR1 KGHSH and CDR2 LQKENI come from the germline V gene. The CDR3 region has the DNA TGTGCCAGCTCACCAAGGACGGGAACTAATTCACCCCTCCACTTT. This translates into CASSPRTGTNSPLHF. Together with reference TRBV18 and TRBJ1-6, the CDR3 gives the full variable domain: NAGVMQNPRHLVRRRGQEARLRCSPMKGHSHVYWYRQLPEEGLKFMVYLQKENIIDESGMPKERFSAEFPKEGPSILRIQQVVRGDSAAYFCASSPRTGTNSPLHFGNGTRLTVT.

The genes are TRBV6-2 or TRBV6-3 and TRBJ2-2; D unclear. The CDR3 runs 12 residues. Germline values: CDR1 MNHEY, CDR2 SVGEGT. The V end lost 4 bases, the J end lost 9 bases, and 9 bases lay between the germline ends. CDR3: CASSSGVRELFF. The DNA for the CDR3 is TGTGCCAGCAGTTCAGGTGTGAGGGAGCTGTTTTTT.

This chain's CDR3 is CASTTSGFYNEQFF. The CDR3 DNA is TGTGCCAGTACCACCAGCGGGTTCTACAATGAGCAGTTCTTC. The chain combines TRBV19 with TRBJ2-1; tentatively, D is TRBD2 (6 bases). The CDR3 extends over 14 amino acids. V lost 7 bases, J lost 3 bases, and 13 bases lay in between. Germline V CDR1 and CDR2: LNHDA, SQIVND (reference sequence). Combining the CDR3 with reference TRBV19 and TRBJ2-1 gives the whole variable domain DGGITQSPKYLFRKEGQNVTLSCEQNLNHDAMYWYRQDPGQGLRLIYYSQIVNDFQKGDIAEGYSVSREKKESFPLTVTSAQKNPTAFYLCASTTSGFYNEQFFGPGTRLTVL.

This clone is a singleton in its sample. This rearrangement joins TRBV19 to TRBJ2-2, with TRBD1 as a possible D gene (7 bases). Germline CDR1 reads LNHDA; CDR2 reads SQIVND (reference sequence). The CDR3 runs 15 residues. Between the trimmed V and J ends, which lost 7 bases and 2 bases, there was a span of 14 bases. The CDR3 coding sequence is TGTGCCAGTATTAAGGGGGCGGGAAACACCGGGGAGCTGTTTTTT. As protein: CASIKGAGNTGELFF.

This chain connects TRBV3-1 (or the pseudogene TRBV3-2) to TRBJ1-6, with 7 bases identical to TRBD1. The CDR3 contains 15 residues. Looked up from germline, CDR1 is LGHDT and CDR2 is YNNKEL (reference sequence). Germline trimming cut 4 bases from V and 5 bases from J; bases unmatched to any gene: 5. The CDR3 spells CASSPETGNNSPLHF. The CDR3 DNA reads as TGTGCCAGCAGCCCTGAGACAGGGAATAATTCACCCCTCCACTTT.